One T cell receptor beta chain is described in this entry. This sample was taken from a study of blood T cell repertoires in COVID-19. Study details: COVID-19 samples collected from the United States, Italy and Spain covered acute and convalescent phases.

Generated by immunoSEQ multiplex PCR, the TCRdb table keeps only in-frame clones and is missing some. Of roughly 30,000 clones in the sample, 84% were seen once. Trimming pared 3 bases from V and 6 bases from J, leaving 9 bases between. The CDR3 consists of 13 residues. Germline V gene lookup returns CDR1 SGHRS and CDR2 YFSETQ. The TCR sequence derives from a man older than 75 with active COVID-19. J is TRBJ2-2 and V is TRBV5-1; perhaps TRBD1 as D (6 bases). Sequencing was carried out using peripheral blood. The CDR3 reads CASSYTGSGELFF. CDR3 coding DNA: TGCGCCAGCAGCTACACAGGGTCCGGGGAGCTGTTTTTT.